This T cell receptor beta chain was retrieved from a study of T-cell memory formation after mild COVID-19. The wider study: TCR clusters were mostly confined to one donor each.

This clonotype was seen a few times. Its antigen remains unidentified. Points from the study as a whole: Largely, contracting CD4+ clones fell within CM and EM, and contracting CD8+ clones within EMRA. Among clones peaking at day 37 in the second wave, SARS-CoV-2 specificity remained unconfirmed.

It was 5'RACE with constant-segment primers that produced the TCR alpha and TCR beta cDNA libraries, which carried sample barcodes and UMIs. TCRdb reprocessed the 5' RACE reads via MiXCR and lists one record per CDR3 protein. The table records 450,000 or so distinct CDR3 sequences, 20% of them present only once. The CDR3 totals 16 residues. V lost 7 bases and J lost 0, with 18 bases in between. The specimen was PBMCs or a T cell subset sorted from them (not recorded which). The TCR was taken from an adult woman who had mild COVID-19 (a few samples of this study predate the infection). Cell type and time point are not known. The V call is TRBV12-3 or TRBV12-4, the J call TRBJ1-1, with D perhaps matching TRBD1 (6 bases). The CDR3, as DNA: TGTGCCAGCACCCCTCAGGGGCGGGGAATGAACACTGAAGCTTTCTTT. Translated: CASTPQGRGMNTEAFF.